The 17 T cell receptor beta chains below were found in one sample sequenced in a study of cytomegalovirus exposure and HLA in healthy donors (dated by TCRdb to about 2017). The library was obtained by the immunoSEQ multiplex PCR assay. For the multiplex PCR, a mixture combining 60 forward primers for TCR Vbeta segments and 13 reverse primers for TCR Jbeta segments was used. TCRdb provides this immuneACCESS table in a form limited to in-frame rearrangements. Some clones are lacking; in checked studies, under half of them reflect an unresolved V gene, and why the rest are absent is not known. The sample table holds approximately 160,000 clones, of which about 65% were seen once. Of the sample, just under 4.5% falls within the top ten clones. Sequencing was done on a sample of PBMCs. These receptors were obtained from a woman under 30 in good health and CMV-seropositive.

The genes are TRBV9 and TRBJ2-1; 12 bases are a match to TRBD2. The CDR3 loop spans 19 amino acids. In germline, CDR1 is SGDLS, CDR2 YYNGEE. Trimming removed 1 base from V and 0 bases from J; junction bases left unmatched: 8. CDR3 in amino acids: CASSVSGLAGLSSYNEQFF. Here the CDR3 DNA reads TGTGCCAGCAGCGTATCGGGACTAGCGGGCCTTAGCTCCTACAATGAGCAGTTCTTC.

The V and J genes are TRBV4-2 and TRBJ2-3; a possible D gene is TRBD1 (5 bases). CDR3 size: 15 residues. Germline V gene sequence: CDR1 LGHNA, CDR2 YNFKEQ. V was clipped by 3 bases and J by 1 base, with 11 bases between them. The CDR3 reads CASSQMGQGTDTQYF. DNA of the CDR3: TGTGCCAGCAGCCAGATGGGGCAGGGCACAGATACGCAGTATTTT.

This rearrangement joins TRBV6-1 to TRBJ2-5; D unclear. Per the germline V gene, CDR1 is MNHNS and CDR2 is SASEGT. V lost 1 base and J 2 bases, leaving 5 bases between the germline ends. The CDR3 covers 13 residues. The CDR3 DNA is TGTGCCAGCAGTGAAGACTCACAAGAGACCCAGTACTTC. Translated, it gives CASSEDSQETQYF.

The chain combines TRBV5-1 with TRBJ1-1; TRBD1 is a possible D gene (6 bases). The CDR3 loop spans 14 amino acids. The V gene's germline CDR1 is SGHRS and CDR2 YFSETQ. V lost 5 bases to trimming and J lost 6 bases, with 17 bases between them. The CDR3 nucleotides read TGCGCCAGCAGTTCCGGACAGTGGGGCCCTGAAGCTTTCTTT. As protein: CASSSGQWGPEAFF. Full variable domain (missing parts from reference TRBV5-1 and TRBJ1-1): KAGVTQTPRYLIKTRGQQVTLSCSPISGHRSVSWYQQTPGQGLQFLFEYFSETQRNKGNFPGRFSGRQFSNSRSEMNVSTLELGDSALYLCASSSGQWGPEAFFGQGTRLTVV.

The chain carries TRBV7-8 and TRBJ1-5, with a tentative D call TRBD1 (6 bases). This CDR3 comprises 17 residues. Trimming removed 4 bases at V and 2 bases at J, with 18 bases between. Looked up from germline, CDR1 is SGHVS and CDR2 is FQNEAQ. DNA for the CDR3: TGTGCCAGCAGCTCCGGGATACAGGGTCTCGGCAATCAGCCCCAGCATTTT. Its protein is CASSSGIQGLGNQPQHF.

The V and J genes are TRBV19 and TRBJ1-1; D remains unclear. There are 13 residues in the CDR3. Germline lookup yields CDR1 LNHDA and CDR2 SQIVND (reference sequence). The V and J ends lost 1 base and 7 bases respectively, with 10 bases between them. The CDR3 region has the DNA TGTGCCAGTAGTATAGCCGGGATAGGTGAAGCTTTCTTT. It encodes CASSIAGIGEAFF.

In its sample, this clone was seen once. The gene calls are TRBV28 and TRBJ1-5, with D hard to call. V lost 6 bases, J lost 7 bases, and 10 bases lay in between. The CDR3 loop spans 12 amino acids. The germline gives CDR1 MDHEN, CDR2 SYDVKM. The CDR3 nucleotides are TGTGCCAGCAGATACACCCAACAGCCCCAGCATTTT. Its protein is CASRYTQQPQHF.

The gene calls are TRBV18 and TRBJ2-1, with TRBD2 as a possible D gene (5 bases). CDR3 size: 16 residues. In germline, CDR1 is KGHSH, CDR2 LQKENI. The V gene lost 3 bases and the J gene lost 2 bases, with 14 bases spanning the gap. The CDR3 loop is CASSPGVGRTYNEQFF. The CDR3 nucleotides are TGTGCCAGCTCACCCGGGGTCGGCAGAACCTACAATGAGCAGTTCTTC.

This chain uses TRBV2 with TRBJ2-7; possibly TRBD1 for D (6 bases). CDR3 length: 13 residues. The V gene's germline CDR1 is SNHLY and CDR2 FYNNEI. V lost 7 bases, J lost 1 base, and 11 bases lay in between. The CDR3 loop reads CASMGTLSYEQYF. Here the CDR3 DNA reads TGTGCCAGCATGGGGACATTGTCCTACGAGCAGTACTTC.

The chain recombines TRBV5-4 with TRBJ2-3, with TRBD2 matching over 12 bases. CDR3 size: 16 residues. CDR1 SGHNT and CDR2 YYREEE come from the germline V gene (reference sequence). V was clipped by 2 bases and J by 5 bases; unmatched bases: 6. The CDR3 loop reads CASSFRTSGKGDTQYF. CDR3 coding DNA: TGTGCCAGCAGCTTTAGGACTAGCGGGAAGGGAGATACGCAGTATTTT.

The genes are TRBV21-1 and TRBJ1-4; the table's D gene call, TRBD1, was not cross checked with the DNA. TRBV21-1 is noted as a pseudogene. The CDR3 runs 17 residues. Written as DNA, the CDR3 is TGTGCCAGCAGCATCGGCTACGACAGGGCGCTTAATGAAAAACTGTTTTTT. This codes for CASSIGYDRALNEKLFF.

The chain has TRBV27 and TRBJ1-6; D unclear. This CDR3 is 15 amino acids long. Between the trimmed V and J ends, which lost 2 bases and 8 bases, there was a span of 13 bases. Per germline, CDR1 MNHEY and CDR2 SMNVEV (reference sequence). This CDR3 is CASSLEGLRDSPLHF. DNA for the CDR3: TGTGCCAGCAGTTTAGAGGGTCTTCGGGATTCACCCCTCCACTTT.

The chain uses TRBV28 and TRBJ2-1; D remains unclear. The CDR3 runs to 15 residues. Germline V lookup: CDR1 MDHEN, CDR2 SYDVKM. Trimming left V 3 bases short and J 0 bases short, with 9 bases between. For the CDR3, the DNA is TGTGCCAGCAGTTTGTTGATGAGCTCCTACAATGAGCAGTTCTTC. Its protein product is CASSLLMSSYNEQFF.

This chain connects TRBV18 to TRBJ1-2; D is uncertain. Per germline, CDR1 KGHSH and CDR2 LQKENI. The CDR3 covers 13 residues. Trimming cost V 3 bases and J 2 bases, with 7 bases left between them. The CDR3 region is CASSPDGNYGYTF. CDR3 nucleotide sequence: TGTGCCAGCTCACCTGACGGGAACTATGGCTACACCTTC.

The V gene is TRBV30, the J gene TRBJ1-1; TRBD1 agrees at 7 bases. V lost 4 bases and J lost 5; bases outside the gene matches: 7. The CDR3 contains 13 residues. The germline V gene has CDR1 GTSNPN and CDR2 SVGIG (reference sequence). The CDR3: CAWNRDRLTEAFF. The CDR3 DNA is TGTGCCTGGAACCGGGACAGACTAACTGAAGCTTTCTTT.

V usage is TRBV10-2 and J usage is TRBJ2-7, with D perhaps TRBD1 (6 bases). V was pared by 0 bases and J by 2 bases, with 14 bases between. Germline V gene sequence: CDR1 WSHSY, CDR2 SAAADI. The CDR3 sequence is 16 residues long. The CDR3 bases are TGCGCCAGCAGTGAGTCGGGTTGGGCAGGGGCCTACGAGCAGTACTTC. Translating gives CASSESGWAGAYEQYF.

This clone has only a few counts. The chain carries TRBV4-3 and TRBJ1-6; D ambiguous. Germline-derived CDR1 and CDR2 are LGHNA and YSLEER. The CDR3 extends over 13 amino acids. V was pared by 0 bases and J by 10 bases, with 7 bases between. The CDR3 DNA follows: TGCGCCAGCAGCCAAGAAGCTGAGTCACCCCTCCACTTT. Translation gives CASSQEAESPLHF.